This entry is about one TCR beta chain. Its antigen is unidentified. These data are taken from a study of CD8 T cells in ankylosing spondylitis. Broader study findings: Reactive arthritis synovial fluid and blood were previously reported to contain some motif variants.

This CDR3 contains 17 residues. The V and J ends lost 3 bases and 4 bases, in that order; junction bases with no gene match: 15. TCRdb recomputed calls from the 5' RACE reads with MiXCR, one row per CDR3 protein. The table has some 240,000 distinct CDR3 sequences, about 18% seen once; the top ten hold roughly 34%. This chain connects TRBV12-3 or TRBV12-4 to TRBJ2-7; 7 bases fit TRBD2. Sequences were obtained from blood, either unsorted or a sorted T cell fraction (not recorded which). The sequence was collected from a male donor with ankylosing spondylitis or in good health (not recorded which). The CDR3 DNA follows: TGTGCCAGCAGTTTTCGCCCGGATGGGAGGGGAAGATACGAGCAGTACTTC. As protein: CASSFRPDGRGRYEQYF.